Below are 22 T cell receptor beta chains sequenced from a single sample in a study of T cell repertoires in cytomegalovirus infection. Their specific antigens are unknown. One entry per CDR3 protein results from TCRdb running MiXCR on the reads. The data show about 920,000 distinct CDR3 sequences, around 32% seen once. Here the sequenced sample was cultured CD8+ T cells from PBMCs, taken from culture after CMV antigen stimulation. The receptors come from a human donor in good health (CMV status not recorded). Some clones in this sample may be carry-over from other donors' samples.

V and J are TRBV18 and TRBJ1-2, with D possibly matching TRBD1 (5 bases). Germline CDR1 and CDR2: KGHSH and LQKENI. The CDR3 consists of 15 residues. Trimming took 0 bases from V and 2 from J, leaving 10 bases between them. The CDR3 nucleotides read TGTGCCAGCTCACCACCTTTTGCAGGGAACTATGGCTACACCTTC. Protein sequence: CASSPPFAGNYGYTF.

The chain recombines TRBV7-9 with TRBJ1-5, with a possible D match to TRBD1 (5 bases). Trimming took 2 bases from V and 3 from J, leaving 14 bases between them. This CDR3 region has 16 residues. Germline-derived CDR1 and CDR2 are SEHNR and FQNEAQ (reference sequence). CDR3 coding DNA: TGTGCCAGCAGCTTATCTGGGGCGGAAAACAATCAGCCCCAGCATTTT. The encoded protein is CASSLSGAENNQPQHF.

On this clonotype itself: A read error may be the cause here, since a much bigger clone is one base away. The chain employs TRBV7-2 and TRBJ2-7; maybe TRBD1 (6 bases). Germline loops: CDR1 SGHTA, CDR2 FQGNSA. The CDR3 consists of 13 residues. The CDR3 DNA follows: TGTGCTACCGCGAGGGGGTCAACCTACGAGCAGTACTTC. Protein: CATARGSTYEQYF.

This clonotype was seen only a few times. CDR3 in DNA: TGTGCCAGCACCCCGACTAGCGGGGGATACAATGAGCAGTTCTTC. Its protein product is CASTPTSGGYNEQFF. The chain recombines TRBV27 with TRBJ2-1; 12 nucleotides agree with TRBD2. Germline V gene sequence: CDR1 MNHEY, CDR2 SMNVEV (reference sequence). This CDR3 comprises 15 residues. Trimming at V came to 7 bases and at J to 4 bases, leaving 5 bases not matched to a gene.

This chain uses TRBV7-6 with TRBJ1-4, with a tentative D call TRBD1 (5 bases). Germline V gene lookup returns CDR1 SGHVS and CDR2 FNYEAQ. This CDR3 comprises 16 residues. With 1 base removed from V and 8 bases from J, the gap between germline ends came to 17 bases. In nucleotides, the CDR3 is TGTGCCAGCAGCTTAGATGGTCGGCAGGGCCAAGAAAAACTGTTTTTT. It is translated as CASSLDGRQGQEKLFF.

DNA of the CDR3: TGTGCCAGCAGTTACGGATCCGAGACCTTCCAAAGCGCCGGGGAGCTGTTTTTT. It codes for CASSYGSETFQSAGELFF. The V call is TRBV6-2 or TRBV6-3, the J call TRBJ2-2; D is ambiguous. Germline CDR1 is MNHEY and CDR2 is SVGEGT. This CDR3 has 18 residues. With 2 bases removed from V and 6 bases from J, the gap between germline ends came to 22 bases.

This chain joins TRBV7-8 and TRBJ2-3, with D possibly matching TRBD1 (6 bases). V shed 1 base and J shed 1 base, with 12 bases lying between them. This CDR3 comprises 16 residues. Germline assignment: CDR1 SGHVS and CDR2 FQNEAQ. The CDR3 reads CASSLDGGRGTDTQYF. As DNA, the CDR3 is TGTGCCAGCAGCTTAGATGGGGGCCGGGGCACAGATACGCAGTATTTT.

At least ten counts were recorded for this clonotype. The chain recombines TRBV7-6 with TRBJ1-4; no firm D call. With 1 base removed from V and 3 bases from J, the gap between germline ends came to 6 bases. From germline, CDR1 is SGHVS and CDR2 FNYEAQ. The CDR3 runs 14 residues. Written as DNA, the CDR3 is TGTGCCAGCAGCTTAGGGGCAGCTAATGAAAAACTGTTTTTT. Its translation is CASSLGAANEKLFF.

This clonotype was picked up a small number of times. The chain couples TRBV10-2 to TRBJ2-7; TRBD1 matches 7 bases. V lost 8 bases to trimming and J lost 1 base; unmatched junction nucleotides: 14. This CDR3 region has 16 residues. The germline gives CDR1 WSHSY, CDR2 SAAADI. CDR3 bases: TGCGCCAGCGGACCTGGGTCGGGACAGCGTTCCTACGAGCAGTACTTC. This gives the protein CASGPGSGQRSYEQYF.

This clonotype has more than one count but fewer than ten. The chain combines TRBV12-3 or TRBV12-4 with TRBJ2-7; possible D gene TRBD1, 5 bases. CDR3 length: 12 residues. V lost 7 bases and J lost 4, with 11 bases in between. CDR3 sequence: CASTDSGYEQYF. In DNA form, the CDR3 reads TGTGCCAGCACCGACAGTGGTTACGAGCAGTACTTC.

This clonotype was picked up a small number of times. The V and J genes are TRBV3-1 and TRBJ1-2; no clear D gene. CDR3 length: 13 residues. V was cut by 2 bases and J by 6 bases, with 10 bases left in between. CDR1 is LGHDT and CDR2 is YNNKEL in the germline V gene (reference sequence). The CDR3, as DNA: TGTGCCAGCAGCCAAATAACGGGGAATGGCTACACCTTC. It translates to CASSQITGNGYTF.

The rearrangement links TRBV28 to TRBJ2-1, with 10 positions matching TRBD1. CDR3 length: 16 residues. Germline-derived CDR1 and CDR2 are MDHEN and SYDVKM. Trimming cost V 0 bases and J 3 bases; bases outside gene matches: 2. CDR3 in amino acids: CASSLWTGGLYNEQFF. CDR3 in DNA: TGTGCCAGCAGTTTATGGACAGGGGGCCTCTACAATGAGCAGTTCTTC.

This clonotype was counted ten times or more. The rearrangement joins TRBV6-2 or TRBV6-3 to TRBJ2-5; D is possibly TRBD1 (6 bases). Germline CDR1 is MNHEY and CDR2 is SVGEGT. V was trimmed by 4 bases and J by 5 bases, leaving 17 bases between them. The CDR3 spans 15 residues. The CDR3 DNA reads as TGTGCCAGCAGTTCCCCTAACAGGGCAGCGGAGACCCAGTACTTC. Translating it yields CASSSPNRAAETQYF.

As DNA, the CDR3 is TGCGCCAGCAGCCAACCGAGGAACACTGAAGCTTTCTTT. This translates into CASSQPRNTEAFF. This chain connects TRBV4-1 to TRBJ1-1; the D is unclear. CDR1 MGHRA and CDR2 YSYEKL come from the germline V gene. The CDR3 sequence is 13 residues long. V shed 2 bases and J shed 1 base, with 5 bases lying between them.

In this sample, this clonotype turned up a few times. This chain uses TRBV6-1 with TRBJ2-3; D remains ambiguous. CDR3 length equals 16 residues. Per germline, CDR1 MNHNS and CDR2 SASEGT. V lost 5 bases and J lost 0, with 15 bases in between. The CDR3 DNA is TGTGCCAGCAGTTCCCTAAATTATCCTAGCACAGATACGCAGTATTTT. Translated, it gives CASSSLNYPSTDTQYF.

Only a few counts were recorded for this clonotype. DNA of the CDR3: TGTGCCATCAGTGAGTACGGGGGCACTGAAGCTTTCTTT. Translated, it gives CAISEYGGTEAFF. The chain is built from TRBV10-3 and TRBJ1-1, with a tentative D call TRBD1 (5 bases). The germline CDR1 and CDR2 sequences are ENHRY and SYGVKD. The CDR3 runs to 13 residues. V dropped 1 base and J dropped 4 bases, with 7 bases sitting between them.

This clonotype turned up a few times. The rearrangement uses TRBV19 and TRBJ2-7, with a tentative D call TRBD2 (5 bases). This CDR3 is built from 12 residues. The V and J ends lost 5 bases and 4 bases respectively, with 9 bases between them. Germline V lookup: CDR1 LNHDA, CDR2 SQIVND (reference sequence). CDR3 nucleotides: TGTGCCAGTAGTGTTGGGAGATACGAGCAGTACTTC. It encodes CASSVGRYEQYF.

This clonotype was observed a handful of times. The chain uses TRBV27 and TRBJ1-1; possible D gene TRBD1, 5 bases. Germline V CDR1 and CDR2: MNHEY, SMNVEV (reference sequence). CDR3 length: 16 residues. V was pared by 1 base and J by 11 bases, with 23 bases between. This CDR3 is CASSLYGGLKKDVAFF. As DNA, the CDR3 is TGTGCCAGCAGTTTATATGGGGGACTGAAGAAAGACGTTGCTTTCTTT.

The chain recombines TRBV12-3 or TRBV12-4 with TRBJ2-2; D is unresolved. Trimming removed 4 bases at V and 7 bases at J, with 19 bases between. The CDR3 runs 16 residues. The DNA for the CDR3 is TGTGCCAGCAGTTCTAGGGATCTTGGGAAGGTCGGGGAGCTGTTTTTT. Its translation is CASSSRDLGKVGELFF.

The chain links TRBV29-1 to TRBJ2-7; 7 nucleotides match TRBD1. From germline, CDR1 is SQVTM and CDR2 ANQGSEA. The CDR3 runs to 14 residues. The V gene end was trimmed by 3 bases and the J gene end by 2 bases; junction bases not matched to a gene: 7. CDR3 sequence: CSVDGMGQTYEQYF. The CDR3 DNA reads as TGCAGCGTTGACGGAATGGGACAGACCTACGAGCAGTACTTC.

This clonotype was seen more than once but under ten times. This chain links TRBV28 with TRBJ2-7; TRBD1 is a possible D gene (6 bases). Per germline, CDR1 MDHEN and CDR2 SYDVKM. The CDR3 spans 13 residues. V dropped 2 bases and J dropped 2 bases, with 7 bases sitting between them. CDR3 residues: CASSLDRTYEQYV. CDR3 coding DNA: TGTGCCAGCAGTTTAGACAGGACCTACGAGCAGTACGTC.

The chain has TRBV9 and TRBJ1-2, with D possibly being TRBD1 (5 bases). The CDR3 is 14 amino acids. In germline, CDR1 is SGDLS, CDR2 YYNGEE. Trimming cost V 3 bases and J 4 bases, with 13 bases left between them. The CDR3 nucleotides are TGTGCCAGCAGCGGCACCGGGACGGTCTATGGCTACACCTTC. It yields the protein CASSGTGTVYGYTF.